One and the same sample provided the 32 T cell receptor beta chains below, sequenced in a study of T-cell reconstitution after alpha-beta-depleted transplantation in children. Preparing the TCRbeta library involved the use of unique molecular identifiers. TCRdb re-called the PCR reads with MiXCR, one entry per CDR3 protein. This sample has 500,000 to 650,000 distinct CDR3 sequences, with approximately 13% found just once. Sequenced here: PBMCs, mostly from graft donor cells, sampled 360 days after TCRalphabeta/CD19-depleted stem cell transplant. These receptors were collected from a male patient aged 10 to 17 who had a stem cell transplant for acute myeloid leukemia, so the T cells may come from the graft donor.

The sample holds many counts of this clonotype. The junction shows a germline mismatch at one end, possibly a read error. The V call is TRBV18, the J call TRBJ2-1, with D possibly being TRBD2 (6 bases). CDR3 length: 12 residues. Germline V CDR1 and CDR2: KGHSH, LQKENI. CDR3 sequence reads: CASSPRLDRRVF. CDR3 bases: TGTGCCAGCTCACCACGGTTGGACCGGAGGGTCTTC.

The chain is built from TRBV7-9 and TRBJ2-5; TRBD2 matches 8 bases. The CDR3 has 12 amino acids. Losses at the gene ends were 1 base for V and 10 bases for J; bases not matched to a gene: 2. Germline V gene sequence: CDR1 SEHNR, CDR2 FQNEAQ (reference sequence). The DNA for the CDR3 is TGTGCCAGCAGCTTAGACGGGAGGGTCCAGTACTTC. It translates to CASSLDGRVQYF.

This clonotype appeared a few times. The chain combines TRBV6-2 or TRBV6-3 with TRBJ2-1; TRBD2 might be the D (6 bases). Germline V lookup: CDR1 MNHEY, CDR2 SVGEGT. V gave up 0 bases and J gave up 2 bases, with 11 bases separating them. CDR3 length: 16 amino acids. The CDR3 protein is CASSYSSGRPYNEQFF. The CDR3 nucleotides read TGTGCCAGCAGTTACTCGTCCGGGAGACCCTACAATGAGCAGTTCTTC.

The sample holds a few counts of this clonotype. The chain recombines TRBV9 with TRBJ2-1, with 8 bases lining up with TRBD2. The CDR3 runs 13 residues. V was pared by 3 bases and J by 9 bases, with 5 bases of the junction left unmatched. CDR1 and CDR2 from the germline V gene are SGDLS and YYNGEE. CDR3 nucleotides: TGTGCCAGCAGCGAGAGCGGGAGTGGTGAGCAGTTCTTC. Protein sequence: CASSESGSGEQFF.

J is TRBJ2-7 and V is TRBV4-2; unclear D gene. The germline gives CDR1 LGHNA, CDR2 YNFKEQ. CDR3 length: 15 residues. Trimming removed 1 base at V and 4 bases at J, with 14 bases between. CDR3 DNA: TGTGCCAGCAGCCAAGGGCCAGTTTACGATTACGAGCAGTACTTC. Translating it yields CASSQGPVYDYEQYF.

This clonotype was seen more than once but under ten times. The chain joins TRBV4-3 to TRBJ1-6; D is unclear. The CDR3 extends over 13 amino acids. The germline V and J ends were trimmed by 2 bases and 10 bases, with 9 bases remaining between them. From germline, CDR1 is LGHNA and CDR2 YSLEER. In nucleotides, the CDR3 is TGCGCCAGCAGCCAAACTGGCGGCTCACCCCTCCACTTT. It encodes CASSQTGGSPLHF.

This clonotype was recorded many times. The V gene is TRBV28, the J gene TRBJ2-1; 10 nucleotides agree with TRBD1. V lost 5 bases to trimming and J lost 3 bases; unmatched junction nucleotides: 10. This CDR3 spans 17 amino acids. CDR1 is MDHEN, CDR2 SYDVKM, per germline. This CDR3 is CASSPGQGRGYYNEQFF. CDR3 nucleotide sequence: TGTGCCAGCAGTCCGGGACAGGGGAGGGGTTACTACAATGAGCAGTTCTTC.

J is TRBJ2-2 and V is TRBV29-1, with D possibly TRBD1 on 6 matching bases. V was cut by 5 bases and J by 6 bases, with 16 bases left in between. CDR3 length equals 14 residues. CDR1 is SQVTM, CDR2 ANQGSEA, per germline. The chain's CDR3 is CSVWLRGRSGELFF. In DNA, the CDR3 is TGCAGCGTTTGGCTCAGGGGTCGTTCCGGGGAGCTGTTTTTT.

The chain employs TRBV6-5 and TRBJ1-5; 9 nucleotides align to TRBD1. The ends lost 4 bases at V and 6 bases at J; junction bases unmatched: 7. This CDR3 region has 15 residues. Germline values: CDR1 MNHEY, CDR2 SVGAGI. The CDR3 sequence is CASSSGTGRGQPQHF. The CDR3 bases are TGTGCCAGCAGTTCCGGGACAGGGAGGGGTCAGCCCCAGCATTTT.

This clonotype showed up just a few times. This chain joins TRBV5-6 and TRBJ2-5, with 7 bases fitting TRBD1. Germline CDR1 and CDR2: SGHDT and YYEEEE. The CDR3 covers 14 residues. The ends lost 3 bases at V and 1 base at J; junction bases unmatched: 3. DNA for the CDR3: TGTGCCAGCAGCTGGGACAGCTTCCAAGAGACCCAGTACTTC. Its translation is CASSWDSFQETQYF.

This clonotype was found a few times. The chain employs TRBV20-1 and TRBJ2-7, with 9 bases lining up with TRBD1. The V gene end was trimmed by 6 bases and the J gene end by 6 bases; junction bases not matched to a gene: 12. Germline CDR1 DFQATT, CDR2 SNEGSKA (reference sequence). The CDR3 extends over 14 amino acids. CDR3 residues: CSAYHRGLQGEQYF. The DNA for the CDR3 is TGCAGTGCGTATCACAGGGGGCTCCAAGGCGAGCAGTACTTC.

The rearrangement uses TRBV28 and TRBJ1-1; possible D gene TRBD1, 6 bases. CDR1 and CDR2 from the germline V gene are MDHEN and SYDVKM. V was trimmed by 2 bases and J by 7 bases, leaving 14 bases between them. CDR3 length equals 14 residues. CDR3 bases: TGTGCCAGCAGTTTAATAGGGGGTGGGATTGAAGCTTTCTTT. Amino acids: CASSLIGGGIEAFF.

This clonotype was detected a few times. The V gene is TRBV15, the J gene TRBJ2-7, with D perhaps TRBD1 (7 bases). V was cut by 0 bases and J by 5 bases, with 17 bases left in between. Germline V lookup: CDR1 LNHNV, CDR2 YYDKDF (reference sequence). The CDR3 runs 16 residues. CDR3 nucleotides: TGTGCCACCAGCAGAGATTTAGGGCAGGGGGAGGACGAGCAGTACTTC. It is translated as CATSRDLGQGEDEQYF.

V is TRBV12-3 or TRBV12-4 and J is TRBJ2-6; 10 nucleotides agree with TRBD1. CDR3 length: 18 residues. Losses at the gene ends were 6 bases for V and 4 bases for J; bases not matched to a gene: 12. CDR3 in amino acids: CASSLLTGGSSGANVLTF. Here the CDR3 DNA reads TGTGCCAGCAGCCTTTTGACAGGGGGCAGTTCCGGGGCCAACGTCCTGACTTTC.

This clonotype was observed at least ten times. The chain has TRBV29-1 and TRBJ2-3; D gene uncertain. V lost 5 bases and J 0 bases, leaving 12 bases between the germline ends. Germline V gives CDR1 SQVTM, CDR2 ANQGSEA. The CDR3 covers 14 residues. The CDR3 protein is CSVSTRLSTDTQYF. Written as DNA, the CDR3 is TGCAGCGTTTCCACACGACTTAGCACAGATACGCAGTATTTT.

This clonotype was seen a handful of times. The DNA for the CDR3 is TGCAGTGCTCGCAGGGTTGAGCAGTTCTTC. Translated, it gives CSARRVEQFF. This sequence joins TRBV20-1 and TRBJ2-1, with D tentatively TRBD1 (5 bases). The germline CDR1 and CDR2 sequences are DFQATT and SNEGSKA (reference sequence). Trimming took off 5 bases at V and 9 bases at J, with 8 bases between the two ends. The CDR3 is 10 residues long.

As DNA, the CDR3 is TGTGCCAGCAGTGAGTCGGCGGGAGCGGCCAAAAACATTCAGTACTTC. Translating it yields CASSESAGAAKNIQYF. The V gene is TRBV25-1, the J gene TRBJ2-4, with 7 bases that match TRBD2. The trim removed 3 bases at V and 1 base at J, leaving 6 bases unmatched. This CDR3 comprises 16 residues. The germline gives CDR1 MGHDK, CDR2 SYGVNS.

V is TRBV28 and J is TRBJ2-7; D is ambiguous. The CDR3 consists of 15 residues. The germline gives CDR1 MDHEN, CDR2 SYDVKM. V lost 5 bases and J 1 base, leaving 15 bases between the germline ends. The CDR3 region has the DNA TGTGCCAGCAGTCTAACCAGAAGTAATTCCTACGAGCAGTACTTC. It codes for CASSLTRSNSYEQYF.

This clonotype was picked up many times. The chain joins TRBV12-3 or TRBV12-4 to TRBJ2-3; tentatively, D is TRBD1 (7 bases). The CDR3 is made up of 17 amino acids. The ends were cut back, 6 bases at V and 3 bases at J, with 22 bases in the middle. This CDR3 reads CASRTLLEGALTDTQYF. The CDR3 DNA follows: TGTGCCAGCAGAACCTTATTGGAGGGGGCTCTGACAGATACGCAGTATTTT.

Points on this clonotype: One base away lies a much larger clone, so this may be a sequencing read error. This rearrangement joins TRBV28 to TRBJ2-5; D remains unclear. Matching the DNA end better, TRBJ2-1 makes the J call doubtful. Germline-derived CDR1 and CDR2 are MDHEN and SYDVKM. The CDR3 runs 12 residues. The CDR3 loop is CASSFPEETQFF. The CDR3, as DNA: TGTGCCAGCAGTTTCCCTGAAGAGACCCAGTTCTTC.

This clonotype was seen only a few times. The J gene is TRBJ2-1, the V gene TRBV6-2 or TRBV6-3, with TRBD2 matching 10 bases. Looked up from germline, CDR1 is MNHEY and CDR2 is SVGEGT. V dropped 2 bases and J dropped 0; count of bases not matched to a gene: 7. CDR3 length: 18 amino acids. The CDR3 protein is CASSYGWLAGDSYNEQFF. DNA of the CDR3: TGTGCCAGCAGTTACGGTTGGCTAGCGGGAGACTCCTACAATGAGCAGTTCTTC.

This clonotype was seen at least ten times. V is TRBV18 and J is TRBJ1-1; no clear D. The germline gives CDR1 KGHSH, CDR2 LQKENI. Between the trimmed V and J ends, which lost 6 bases and 1 base, there was a span of 9 bases. The CDR3 is 13 residues long. The CDR3 DNA reads as TGTGCCAGCTCTCCTGAGGGGAACACTGAAGCTTTCTTT. Amino acid sequence: CASSPEGNTEAFF.

The chain couples TRBV6-1 to TRBJ2-3; 11 bases line up with TRBD2. From germline, CDR1 is MNHNS and CDR2 SASEGT. V was clipped by 6 bases and J by 4 bases; unmatched bases: 6. The CDR3 length is 15 residues. The CDR3 sequence is CASSRLAGSSDTQYF. The CDR3 DNA is TGTGCCAGCAGCCGACTAGCGGGAAGTTCAGATACGCAGTATTTT.

J is TRBJ2-2 and V is TRBV5-1; TRBD2 aligns across 8 bases. The ends lost 0 bases at V and 5 bases at J; junction bases unmatched: 6. Germline CDR1 reads SGHRS; CDR2 reads YFSETQ. The CDR3 is 16 residues long. The CDR3 coding sequence is TGCGCCAGCAGCTTGGCGGGGGGGCCCGGGACCGGGGAGCTGTTTTTT. Its translation: CASSLAGGPGTGELFF.

This clonotype was seen a few times. As DNA, the CDR3 is TGTGCCAGCAGCTCTCAAGACTCGCTTGGCTCCTACAATGAGCAGTTCTTC. Translation gives CASSSQDSLGSYNEQFF. V gene TRBV11-2 combines with J gene TRBJ2-1; the D is unclear. This CDR3 is 17 amino acids long. The V end was cut by 4 bases, the J end by 0 bases, with 16 bases between. The germline V gene encodes CDR1 SGHAT and CDR2 FQNNGV.

This clonotype has ten or more counts. The rearrangement joins TRBV12-3 or TRBV12-4 to TRBJ1-4; D remains unclear. V lost 5 bases to trimming and J lost 0 bases, with 10 bases between them. The CDR3 contains 15 residues. The CDR3 DNA sequence: TGTGCCAGCAGTCCGACGGACGCAACTAATGAAAAACTGTTTTTT. Amino acid sequence: CASSPTDATNEKLFF.

V gene TRBV29-1 combines with J gene TRBJ2-7; the D gene could be TRBD1 or TRBD2 (5 bases each). CDR3 size: 12 residues. Germline lookup yields CDR1 SQVTM and CDR2 ANQGSEA. Between the trimmed V and J ends, which lost 7 bases and 4 bases, there was a span of 14 bases. DNA of the CDR3: TGCAGCGCGGTCGGATGGGGGTACGAGCAGTACTTC. Translation: CSAVGWGYEQYF.

This clonotype came up a few times. This sequence joins TRBV4-3 and TRBJ2-3; 7 nucleotides match TRBD2. The V and J ends lost 0 bases and 2 bases, in that order; junction bases with no gene match: 11. Germline lookup yields CDR1 LGHNA and CDR2 YSLEER. The CDR3 is 18 residues long. CDR3 DNA: TGCGCCAGCAGCCAAGATTGGGGTAGCGGGTATATCACAGATACGCAGTATTTT. Protein sequence: CASSQDWGSGYITDTQYF.

V is TRBV9 and J is TRBJ1-6, with D unclear. The CDR3 length is 15 residues. The germline V gene encodes CDR1 SGDLS and CDR2 YYNGEE. V was cut by 4 bases and J by 11 bases, with 19 bases left in between. The CDR3 region is CASSPFNSLMAPLHF. The CDR3, as DNA: TGTGCCAGCAGCCCTTTCAATTCCCTCATGGCACCCCTCCACTTT.

This clonotype was seen many times. The chain recombines TRBV28 with TRBJ2-7; D gene unclear. V was pared by 5 bases and J by 0 bases, with 11 bases between. In germline, CDR1 is MDHEN, CDR2 SYDVKM. This CDR3 region has 14 residues. CDR3 loop: CASSGHSYSYEQYF. DNA of the CDR3: TGTGCCAGCAGTGGTCACAGTTACTCCTACGAGCAGTACTTC.

The rearrangement uses TRBV7-8 and TRBJ2-1; no reliable D call. Germline V gene data show CDR1 as SGHVS and CDR2 as FQNEAQ. The CDR3 is made up of 13 amino acids. Between the trimmed V and J ends, which lost 3 bases and 4 bases, there was a span of 7 bases. As DNA, the CDR3 is TGTGCCAGCAGCTTCGACCCTTACAATGAGCAGTTCTTC. It encodes CASSFDPYNEQFF.

The chain uses TRBV20-1 and TRBJ2-3, with 14 nucleotides matching TRBD2. J gave up 1 base and V 5 bases, and 11 bases lay outside the gene matches. The germline gives CDR1 DFQATT, CDR2 SNEGSKA (reference sequence). The CDR3 sequence is 18 residues long. CDR3 sequence: CSAGGLAGGALGTDTQYF. Written as DNA, the CDR3 is TGCAGTGCTGGCGGACTAGCGGGAGGCGCTCTCGGCACAGATACGCAGTATTTT.